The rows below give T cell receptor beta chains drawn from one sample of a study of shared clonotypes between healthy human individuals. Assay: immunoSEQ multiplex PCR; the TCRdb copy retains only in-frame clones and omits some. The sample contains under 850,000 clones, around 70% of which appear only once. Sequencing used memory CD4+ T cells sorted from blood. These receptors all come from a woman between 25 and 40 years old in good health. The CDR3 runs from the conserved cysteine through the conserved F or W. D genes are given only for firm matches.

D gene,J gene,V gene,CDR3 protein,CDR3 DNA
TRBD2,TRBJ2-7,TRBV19,CASSPGLDAYEQYF,TGTGCCAGTAGTCCGGGACTAGACGCCTACGAGCAGTACTTC
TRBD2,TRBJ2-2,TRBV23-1,CASGAGKGGLVSGSYNTGELFF,TGCGCCAGCGGGGCTGGTAAGGGGGGTTTAGTTAGCGGGAGCTATAACACCGGGGAGCTGTTTTTT
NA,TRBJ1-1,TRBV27,CASLPVGATFTEAFF,TGTGCCAGCCTCCCAGTGGGGGCCACGTTCACTGAAGCTTTCTTT
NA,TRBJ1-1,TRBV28,CASSRGEYTEAFF,TGTGCCAGCAGCCGCGGGGAATACACTGAAGCTTTCTTT
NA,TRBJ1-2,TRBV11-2,CASSLAWRTGGGYTF,TGTGCCAGCAGCTTAGCGTGGAGGACTGGGGGTGGCTACACCTTC
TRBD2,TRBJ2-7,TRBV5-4,CASRAGGNYEQYF,TGTGCCAGCAGAGCGGGAGGGAACTACGAGCAGTACTTC
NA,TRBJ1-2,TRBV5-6,CASSLWSDYGYTF,TGTGCCAGCAGCTTGTGGTCAGACTATGGCTACACCTTC
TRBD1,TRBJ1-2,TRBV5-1,CASSMGQSYGYTF,TGCGCCAGCAGCATGGGACAGAGCTATGGCTACACCTTC
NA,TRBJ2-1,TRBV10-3,CAISEPQGRGEQFF,TGTGCCATCAGTGAACCGCAGGGGAGAGGTGAGCAGTTCTTC
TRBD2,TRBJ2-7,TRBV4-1,CASSQRAGVGSYEQYF,TGCGCCAGCAGCCAGAGGGCGGGAGTCGGATCCTACGAGCAGTACTTC
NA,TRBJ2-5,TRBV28,CASSVGTEKETQYF,TGTGCCAGCAGTGTCGGAACGGAGAAAGAGACCCAGTACTTC
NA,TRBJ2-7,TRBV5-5,CASSLGPLSDEQYF,TGTGCCAGCAGCTTGGGTCCCTTATCAGACGAGCAGTACTTC
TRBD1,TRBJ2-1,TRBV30,CAWSAKTYRGPSYNEQFF,TGTGCCTGGAGTGCTAAAACTTACAGGGGTCCCTCTTACAATGAGCAGTTCTTC
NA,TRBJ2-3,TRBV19,CASNYDTRTDTQYF,TGTGCCAGTAACTACGACACCCGCACAGATACGCAGTATTTT
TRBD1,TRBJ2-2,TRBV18,CASSPEGTGVTGELFF,TGTGCCAGCTCACCGGAAGGGACAGGGGTCACCGGGGAGCTGTTTTTT
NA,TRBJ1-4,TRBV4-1,CASGGAEEKLFF,TGCGCCAGCGGGGGGGCGGAAGAAAAACTGTTTTTT